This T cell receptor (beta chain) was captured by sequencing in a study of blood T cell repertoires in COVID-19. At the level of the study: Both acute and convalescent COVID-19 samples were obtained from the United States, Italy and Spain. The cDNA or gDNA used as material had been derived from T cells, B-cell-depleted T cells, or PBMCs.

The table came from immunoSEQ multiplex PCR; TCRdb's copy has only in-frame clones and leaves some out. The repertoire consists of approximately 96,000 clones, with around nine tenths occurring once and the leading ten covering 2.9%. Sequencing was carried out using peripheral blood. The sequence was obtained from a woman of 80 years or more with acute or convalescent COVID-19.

The CDR3 reads CASSKRESIHEQFF. The CDR3, as DNA: TGTGCCAGTAGTAAGCGGGAGTCTATCCATGAGCAGTTCTTC. This chain connects TRBV19 to TRBJ2-1; TRBD2 agrees at 8 bases. V gave up 4 bases and J gave up 8 bases; unmatched junction bases: 7. Germline-derived CDR1 and CDR2 are LNHDA and SQIVND (reference sequence). The CDR3 consists of 14 residues.